The 17 T cell receptor beta chains below all came from one sample that was sequenced in a study of T cell repertoires in cytomegalovirus infection. TCRdb itself ran the reads through MiXCR, one entry per CDR3 protein. Of 450,000 to 650,000 distinct CDR3 sequences in the sample, about 26% were seen once. Sequencing was carried out using PBMCs. The receptor source for this set is a human donor in good health (CMV status not recorded). Some clones in this sample may be carry-over from other donors' samples.

This clonotype was counted between two and nine times. The chain links TRBV6-6 to TRBJ1-1, with D possibly matching TRBD1 (6 bases). Germline lookup yields CDR1 MNHNY and CDR2 SVGAGI (reference sequence). The CDR3 runs to 12 residues. V dropped 5 bases and J dropped 7 bases, with 11 bases sitting between them. The CDR3 here is CASSPPDSEAFF. The CDR3 DNA reads as TGTGCCAGCAGTCCCCCGGACAGTGAAGCTTTCTTT.

This clonotype was picked up a small number of times. J is TRBJ1-6 and V is TRBV19; D remains ambiguous. Looked up from germline, CDR1 is LNHDA and CDR2 is SQIVND (reference sequence). The CDR3 loop spans 11 amino acids. V lost 3 bases to trimming and J lost 19 bases, with 13 bases between them. The CDR3 is CASSIGLSWHF. The CDR3 region has the DNA TGTGCCAGTAGTATCGGCCTCAGTTGGCACTTT.

The genes are TRBV20-1 and TRBJ1-2; TRBD1 might be the D (5 bases). Germline CDR1 DFQATT, CDR2 SNEGSKA (reference sequence). V was pared by 6 bases and J by 6 bases, with 14 bases between. This CDR3 has 12 residues. The CDR3 DNA sequence: TGCAGTGCCCTTCTCGACAGCGATGGCTACACCTTC. Its translation: CSALLDSDGYTF.

The rearrangement uses TRBV5-1 and TRBJ1-2; 7 nucleotides agree with TRBD1. Germline lookup yields CDR1 SGHRS and CDR2 YFSETQ. Trimming cost V 6 bases and J 1 base; bases outside gene matches: 9. This CDR3 spans 15 amino acids. For the CDR3, the DNA is TGCGCCAGCACCCCGACAGGGCAGCGTAACTATGGCTACACCTTC. Its translation: CASTPTGQRNYGYTF.

The V and J genes are TRBV5-1 and TRBJ2-3, with TRBD2 matching over 8 bases. The germline CDR1 and CDR2 sequences are SGHRS and YFSETQ. Trimming took 2 bases from V and 0 from J; bases not matched to a gene: 11. There are 18 residues in the CDR3. The CDR3 region is CASSFGAGVRTSTDTQYF. The CDR3 DNA follows: TGCGCCAGCAGCTTTGGAGCGGGAGTGCGAACTAGCACAGATACGCAGTATTTT. The variable domain in full, completed from reference TRBV5-1 and TRBJ2-3, reads KAGVTQTPRYLIKTRGQQVTLSCSPISGHRSVSWYQQTPGQGLQFLFEYFSETQRNKGNFPGRFSGRQFSNSRSEMNVSTLELGDSALYLCASSFGAGVRTSTDTQYFGPGTRLTVL.

This clonotype was seen at least ten times. This chain uses TRBV7-2 with TRBJ2-5; D is perhaps TRBD2 (5 bases). V dropped 5 bases and J dropped 5 bases, with 18 bases sitting between them. This CDR3 region has 15 residues. The germline gives CDR1 SGHTA, CDR2 FQGNSA. The CDR3 here is CASSPTPDWWETQYF. DNA of the CDR3: TGTGCCAGCAGCCCCACACCGGACTGGTGGGAGACCCAGTACTTC.

Regarding this clonotype: One end of the junction is discordant with germline, which a read error may explain. J is TRBJ2-3 and V is TRBV15, with 16 bases that match TRBD2. The CDR3 extends over 17 amino acids. Germline CDR1 LNHNV, CDR2 YYDKDF (reference sequence). The CDR3 is CATGSDGTSGRGDTQYF. CDR3 in DNA: TGTGCCACCGGCAGCGACGGGACTAGCGGGAGGGGAGATACGCAGTATTTT.

The chain joins TRBV4-2 to TRBJ1-1; D unresolved. This CDR3 contains 17 residues. The germline V gene has CDR1 LGHNA and CDR2 YNFKEQ. Deletions cut 0 bases from V and 0 bases from J, with 14 bases between. Here the CDR3 DNA reads TGTGCCAGCAGCCAAGATAAGTATACAGAGATGAACACTGAAGCTTTCTTT. It is translated as CASSQDKYTEMNTEAFF.

This clonotype was observed at least ten times. The rearrangement uses TRBV7-8 and TRBJ1-4; 7 bases line up with TRBD1. Germline V lookup: CDR1 SGHVS, CDR2 FQNEAQ. The length of the CDR3 is 15 residues. Unmatched junction bases numbered 6, after V lost 5 bases and J lost 3 bases. The CDR3 region is CASSQGQASNEKLFF. The CDR3 nucleotides read TGTGCCAGCAGCCAAGGACAGGCTTCTAATGAAAAACTGTTTTTT.

V usage is TRBV7-8 and J usage is TRBJ2-5; D assignment may be TRBD1 or TRBD2 (5 bases each). The CDR3 loop spans 16 amino acids. Germline CDR1 SGHVS, CDR2 FQNEAQ. V lost 1 base to trimming and J lost 5 bases, with 17 bases between them. The CDR3 DNA reads TGTGCCAGCAGCTTAGGGACATTAATTGTAGCGGAGACCCAGTACTTC. As protein: CASSLGTLIVAETQYF.

The CDR3 is CASSFTSGRAIPSTDTQYF. In DNA form, the CDR3 reads TGTGCCAGCAGCTTTACGAGCGGGAGGGCCATCCCTAGCACAGATACGCAGTATTTT. The V call is TRBV7-9, the J call TRBJ2-3; TRBD2 aligns across 10 bases. V was pared by 3 bases and J by 0 bases, with 12 bases of the junction left unmatched. Germline-derived CDR1 and CDR2 are SEHNR and FQNEAQ (reference sequence). This CDR3 is built from 19 residues. Combining the CDR3 with reference TRBV7-9 and TRBJ2-3 gives the whole variable domain DTGVSQNPRHKITKRGQNVTFRCDPISEHNRLYWYRQTLGQGPEFLTYFQNEAQLEKSRLLSDRFSAERPKGSFSTLEIQRTEQGDSAMYLCASSFTSGRAIPSTDTQYFGPGTRLTVL.

This clonotype appeared a few times. The chain couples TRBV7-2 to TRBJ1-6, with D perhaps TRBD1 (5 bases). From germline, CDR1 is SGHTA and CDR2 FQGNSA. Trimming took 2 bases from V and 6 from J, leaving 14 bases between them. The CDR3 length is 16 residues. CDR3: CASSLTGPLINSPLHF. CDR3 nucleotide sequence: TGTGCCAGCAGCTTAACGGGACCGCTTATTAATTCACCCCTCCACTTT. Full variable domain (missing parts from reference TRBV7-2 and TRBJ1-6): GAGVSQSPSNKVTEKGKDVELRCDPISGHTALYWYRQSLGQGLEFLIYFQGNSAPDKSGLPSDRFSAERTGGSVSTLTIQRTQQEDSAVYLCASSLTGPLINSPLHFGNGTRLTVT.

V usage is TRBV18 and J usage is TRBJ1-3; the D is unclear. CDR3 size: 13 residues. In germline, CDR1 is KGHSH, CDR2 LQKENI. V was shortened by 0 bases and J by 5 bases, with 5 bases between the two germline ends. The CDR3 sequence is CASSPPIRNTIYF. CDR3 nucleotide sequence: TGTGCCAGCTCACCACCGATCAGAAACACCATATATTTT.

The genes are TRBV12-3 or TRBV12-4 and TRBJ2-1; 8 bases match TRBD2. This CDR3 has 15 residues. V shed 3 bases and J 8 bases; nucleotides not matched to a gene: 9. DNA for the CDR3: TGTGCCAGCAGTTTGTGGAACGGGGGGGGAGATGAGCAGTTCTTC. It yields the protein CASSLWNGGGDEQFF.

The V and J genes are TRBV7-9 and TRBJ2-1; 15 bases fit TRBD2. Trimming removed 8 bases from V and 7 bases from J; junction bases left unmatched: 12. Germline V gene sequence: CDR1 SEHNR, CDR2 FQNEAQ (reference sequence). The CDR3 contains 17 residues. CDR3 residues: CASSAAQGLAGGNEQFF. The CDR3 bases are TGTGCCAGCTCCGCGGCCCAAGGACTAGCGGGAGGGAATGAGCAGTTCTTC.

This clonotype has just a few counts. The rearrangement links TRBV15 to TRBJ1-1; the D gene is possibly TRBD1 (6 bases). Germline V CDR1 and CDR2: LNHNV, YYDKDF (reference sequence). The CDR3 spans 15 residues. The V gene lost 4 bases and the J gene lost 1 base, with 13 bases spanning the gap. In DNA form, the CDR3 reads TGTGCCACCAGCAAAGGGACACTGCAGAACACTGAAGCTTTCTTT. Translation: CATSKGTLQNTEAFF.

This clonotype was counted between two and nine times. The chain combines TRBV5-1 with TRBJ1-2; tentatively, D is TRBD1 (5 bases). The CDR3 contains 14 residues. Germline CDR1 is SGHRS and CDR2 is YFSETQ. V lost 0 bases to trimming and J lost 4 bases, with 10 bases between them. CDR3 residues: CASSLEGQGYGYTF. Here the CDR3 DNA reads TGCGCCAGCAGCTTGGAGGGGCAGGGCTATGGCTACACCTTC.